Listed here is a single T cell receptor (beta chain). These data originate in a study of blood T cells in healthy people across ages. Germline assignment: CDR1 SNHLY and CDR2 FYNNEI. The V and J ends lost 3 bases and 7 bases respectively, with 13 bases between them. This CDR3 is 14 amino acids long. For the second PCR, which ran for 7 to 11 cycles, a sample-barcoded 5' primer and a J-beta primer mix were used. All cDNA molecules were each tagged by a template-switch adaptor with 12 random nucleotides. TCRdb re-derived calls from the 5' RACE reads in MiXCR, one entry per CDR3 protein. In the table there are over 1,500,000 distinct CDR3 sequences, just under 50% of which are singletons.

The TCR comes from a woman aged 40 to 50 in good health. Sequencing was performed on blood. The chain combines TRBV2 with TRBJ1-5; TRBD1 might be the D (5 bases). CDR3 bases: TGTGCCAGCAGTGAGCTGGCCGGGGCACAGCCCCAGCATTTT. Amino acids: CASSELAGAQPQHF.